This T cell receptor beta chain came from a study of blood T cell repertoires in COVID-19. The CDR3 has 14 residues. Germline CDR1 SGHAT, CDR2 FQNNGV. V shed 4 bases and J shed 6 bases, with 13 bases lying between them. Repertoires were generated with immunoSEQ multiplex PCR, while TCRdb's copy carries only in-frame clones and drops some. Among some 670,000 clones, more than 80% were seen once, and the ten largest hold 0.2% to 0.3%. Specimen: peripheral blood. The chain joins TRBV11-2 to TRBJ1-5, with D hard to call. The source is a woman between 18 and 29 years old with acute or convalescent COVID-19. Here the CDR3 reads CASSYTVSGQPQHF. The DNA of the CDR3 is TGTGCCAGCAGCTATACAGTAAGCGGTCAGCCCCAGCATTTT.